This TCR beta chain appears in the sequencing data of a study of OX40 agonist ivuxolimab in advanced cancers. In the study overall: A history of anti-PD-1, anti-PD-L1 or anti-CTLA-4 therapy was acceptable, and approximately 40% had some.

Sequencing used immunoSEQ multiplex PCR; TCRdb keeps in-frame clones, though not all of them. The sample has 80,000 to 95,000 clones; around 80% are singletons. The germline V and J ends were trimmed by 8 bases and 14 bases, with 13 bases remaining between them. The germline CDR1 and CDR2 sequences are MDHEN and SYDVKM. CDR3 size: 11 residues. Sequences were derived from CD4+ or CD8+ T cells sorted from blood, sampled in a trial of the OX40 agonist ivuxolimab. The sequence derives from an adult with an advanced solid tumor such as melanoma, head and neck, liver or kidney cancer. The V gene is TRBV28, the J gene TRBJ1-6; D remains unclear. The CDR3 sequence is CASRFDTSLHF. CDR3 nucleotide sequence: TGTGCCAGCCGATTTGACACGTCCCTCCACTTT.